This T cell receptor (beta chain) was retrieved from a study of blood T cells in healthy people across ages. Study-level findings and limits: The study lacked donor CMV status, which possibly confounded expanded clonotype changes.

PCR was performed a second time for about 7 to 12 cycles using a sample-barcoded 5' primer and a J-beta primer mix. Using its own MiXCR run on the 5' RACE reads, TCRdb lists one record per CDR3 protein. The sample holds 1.5 million to 2 million distinct CDR3 sequences, more than 35% seen once. The study isolated at least 6 million PBMCs from each sample. The CDR3 extends over 11 amino acids. Trimming cost V 6 bases and J 8 bases, with 8 bases left between them. The germline gives CDR1 LNHDA, CDR2 SQIVND (reference sequence). Notes on this clonotype: The antigen remains undetermined.

This TCR was sampled from a human donor in good health. Sequenced material: blood. The rearrangement links TRBV19 to TRBJ2-1; D perhaps matches TRBD2 (6 bases). The CDR3 loop is CASRGEDEQFF. CDR3 nucleotide sequence: TGTGCCAGTAGAGGGGAGGATGAGCAGTTCTTC.